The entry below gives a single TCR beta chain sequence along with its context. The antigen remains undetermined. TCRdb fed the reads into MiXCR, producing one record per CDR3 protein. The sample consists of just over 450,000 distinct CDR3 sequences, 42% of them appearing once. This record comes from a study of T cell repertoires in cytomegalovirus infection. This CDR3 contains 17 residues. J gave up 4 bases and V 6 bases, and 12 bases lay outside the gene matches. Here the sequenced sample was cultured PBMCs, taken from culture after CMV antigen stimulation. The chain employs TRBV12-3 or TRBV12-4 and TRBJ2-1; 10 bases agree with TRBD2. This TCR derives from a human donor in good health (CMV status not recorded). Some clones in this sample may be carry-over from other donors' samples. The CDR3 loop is CASSQGKTSGLYNEQFF. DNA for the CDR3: TGTGCCAGCAGCCAAGGGAAGACTAGCGGGTTATACAATGAGCAGTTCTTC.